These 21 T cell receptor beta chains were all obtained from the same sample, sequenced in a study of T cell changes during pregnancy in multiple sclerosis. Profiling relied on immunoSEQ multiplex PCR, and the TCRdb table lists in-frame clones only, not all of them. The table has over 40,000 clones, under 90% seen once; the top ten hold less than 5.5%. This material consisted of peripheral blood, taken in the second trimester of pregnancy. Receptors originate from a female donor in good health, enrolled as a control in a pregnancy study.

This clone was seen only once. V usage is TRBV30 and J usage is TRBJ1-2, with D unclear. With 5 bases removed from V and 7 bases from J, the gap between germline ends came to 8 bases. The CDR3 loop spans 10 amino acids. Germline CDR1 reads GTSNPN; CDR2 reads SVGIG (reference sequence). In DNA, the CDR3 is TGTGCCTGGGGGCCCGGTGGCTACACCTTC. This encodes CAWGPGGYTF.

J is TRBJ2-7 and V is TRBV5-5; TRBD1 aligns across 8 bases. Germline V gives CDR1 SGHKS, CDR2 YYEKEE (reference sequence). Trimming removed 1 base from V and 10 bases from J; junction bases left unmatched: 4. The CDR3 covers 12 residues. The CDR3 loop is CASSLPGQGQYF. The CDR3 DNA sequence: TGTGCCAGCAGCTTGCCAGGACAGGGACAGTACTTC.

DNA of the CDR3: TGCAGCGTTGGGGGCAGCCTGGAAAGCTATGGCTACACCTTC. This sequence encodes CSVGGSLESYGYTF. The chain carries TRBV29-1 and TRBJ1-2; D perhaps matches TRBD1 (5 bases). The germline V gene encodes CDR1 SQVTM and CDR2 ANQGSEA. V lost 4 bases to trimming and J lost 4 bases, with 16 bases between them. The CDR3 spans 14 residues.

V gene TRBV2 combines with J gene TRBJ1-4; D might be TRBD1 (6 bases). The CDR3 has 14 residues. Trimming took 7 bases from V and 6 from J, leaving 15 bases between them. Germline assignment: CDR1 SNHLY and CDR2 FYNNEI. The CDR3 here is CASNREGEDEKLFF. CDR3 sequence (DNA): TGTGCCAGCAACCGGGAGGGGGAGGATGAAAAACTGTTTTTT.

This clone is a singleton in its sample. The CDR3 DNA follows: TGCAGCGCAGGGCACGGCAGGGGGTCCTACGAGCAGTACTTC. Protein sequence: CSAGHGRGSYEQYF. The genes are TRBV29-1 and TRBJ2-7; 7 bases are shared with TRBD1. V shed 7 bases, J shed 1 base, and the junction held 10 bases outside the gene matches. The CDR3 loop spans 14 amino acids. The germline V gene encodes CDR1 SQVTM and CDR2 ANQGSEA.

The J gene is TRBJ2-1, the V gene TRBV27, with 10 bases matching TRBD1. The germline V gene has CDR1 MNHEY and CDR2 SMNVEV (reference sequence). The V gene end was trimmed by 7 bases and the J gene end by 0 bases; junction bases not matched to a gene: 3. The CDR3 spans 15 residues. Written as DNA, the CDR3 is TGTGCCAGCAAACGACAGGGGGCCTCCTACAATGAGCAGTTCTTC. This gives the protein CASKRQGASYNEQFF.

This clone has just a few counts. The chain uses TRBV30 and TRBJ1-1, with D possibly TRBD1 on 5 matching bases. The germline V gene has CDR1 GTSNPN and CDR2 SVGIG (reference sequence). There are 14 residues in the CDR3. V was shortened by 2 bases and J by 4 bases, with 14 bases between the two germline ends. This chain's CDR3 is CAWSRRVSGTEAFF. The CDR3 DNA is TGTGCCTGGAGTCGCAGGGTTTCTGGCACTGAAGCTTTCTTT.

The DNA for the CDR3 is TGTGCCAGCAGCCTTAGCGGGGGGTTACAAGAGACCCAGTACTTC. It is translated as CASSLSGGLQETQYF. The chain couples TRBV6-5 to TRBJ2-5, with 10 bases identical to TRBD2. Germline V lookup: CDR1 MNHEY, CDR2 SVGAGI. This CDR3 contains 15 residues. V gave up 6 bases and J gave up 2 bases; unmatched junction bases: 6.

This chain joins TRBV18 and TRBJ1-5; 12 nucleotides align to TRBD1. This CDR3 has 15 residues. With V trimmed by 3 bases and J by 6 bases, 3 bases remained unmatched. CDR1 is KGHSH, CDR2 LQKENI, per germline. This CDR3 reads CASSPGQGASQPQHF. The CDR3, as DNA: TGTGCCAGCTCACCGGGACAGGGGGCCTCTCAGCCCCAGCATTTT.

This rearrangement joins TRBV5-1 to TRBJ2-1, with a possible D match to TRBD1 (5 bases). This CDR3 is 15 amino acids long. With 8 bases removed from V and 0 bases from J, the gap between germline ends came to 15 bases. The germline CDR1 and CDR2 sequences are SGHRS and YFSETQ. CDR3 DNA: TGCGCCAGTCACCTACAGGAAGTCTCCTACAATGAGCAGTTCTTC. Its protein product is CASHLQEVSYNEQFF.

The gene calls are TRBV7-8 and TRBJ2-5, with D maybe TRBD2 (5 bases). This CDR3 comprises 14 residues. V was clipped by 3 bases and J by 5 bases, with 13 bases between them. Germline V gives CDR1 SGHVS, CDR2 FQNEAQ. DNA for the CDR3: TGTGCCAGCAGCTTGGAGAGCGGAGTGGAGACCCAGTACTTC. Amino acid sequence: CASSLESGVETQYF.

The chain is built from TRBV5-4 and TRBJ2-7, with a tentative D call TRBD2 (6 bases). The CDR3 is made up of 15 amino acids. CDR1 is SGHNT, CDR2 YYREEE, per germline (reference sequence). V lost 3 bases and J lost 0, with 13 bases in between. The DNA for the CDR3 is TGTGCCAGCAGCTCCGGGACTCCGCTCTCCTACGAGCAGTACTTC. Translated, it gives CASSSGTPLSYEQYF.

This clone was counted between two and nine times. The chain uses TRBV15 and TRBJ2-1; possibly TRBD2 for D (6 bases). V lost 5 bases to trimming and J lost 6 bases, with 14 bases between them. In germline, CDR1 is LNHNV, CDR2 YYDKDF (reference sequence). The CDR3 runs to 14 residues. DNA of the CDR3: TGTGCCACCAGCGGAGGGGACTCTCTCAATGAGCAGTTCTTC. Encoded protein: CATSGGDSLNEQFF. Full variable domain (rest looked up from reference TRBV15 and TRBJ2-1): DAMVIQNPRYQVTQFGKPVTLSCSQTLNHNVMYWYQQKSSQAPKLLFHYYDKDFNNEADTPDNFQSRRPNTSFCFLDIRSPGLGDTAMYLCATSGGDSLNEQFFGPGTRLTVL.

The rearrangement links TRBV19 to TRBJ2-3; TRBD1 aligns across 12 bases. The germline V gene encodes CDR1 LNHDA and CDR2 SQIVND (reference sequence). The CDR3 is 18 amino acids. The V segment lost 1 base and the J segment 6 bases; nucleotides outside the gene matches: 11. For the CDR3, the DNA is TGTGCCAGTAGTATAGGACGGGACGGGACAGGGGGCCGCGATACGCAGTATTTT. The encoded protein is CASSIGRDGTGGRDTQYF.

The chain combines TRBV5-1 with TRBJ2-7; D is ambiguous. This CDR3 has 15 residues. The V and J ends lost 1 base and 3 bases respectively, with 14 bases between them. Germline lookup yields CDR1 SGHRS and CDR2 YFSETQ. The CDR3 DNA follows: TGCGCCAGCAGCTTGCTACCATCGTCGGGCTACGAGCAGTACTTC. Protein product: CASSLLPSSGYEQYF. Complete variable domain (other parts from reference TRBV5-1 and TRBJ2-7): KAGVTQTPRYLIKTRGQQVTLSCSPISGHRSVSWYQQTPGQGLQFLFEYFSETQRNKGNFPGRFSGRQFSNSRSEMNVSTLELGDSALYLCASSLLPSSGYEQYFGPGTRLTVT.

V usage is TRBV27 and J usage is TRBJ2-7; perhaps TRBD1 as D (7 bases). V lost 6 bases and J lost 2, with 20 bases in between. The CDR3 is made up of 16 amino acids. Germline CDR1 is MNHEY and CDR2 is SMNVEV (reference sequence). The CDR3 here is CASRGGAGGNPYEQYF. The CDR3 nucleotides read TGTGCCAGCAGAGGGGGCGCAGGGGGGAACCCCTACGAGCAGTACTTC.

V gene TRBV19 combines with J gene TRBJ1-2; TRBD1 aligns across 7 bases. This CDR3 spans 15 amino acids. Germline trimming cut 2 bases from V and 6 bases from J; bases unmatched to any gene: 9. In germline, CDR1 is LNHDA, CDR2 SQIVND (reference sequence). Written as DNA, the CDR3 is TGTGCCAGTAGTATAAGCCGGGACAGCCGCCATGGCTACACCTTC. Its protein product is CASSISRDSRHGYTF. The entire variable domain, with the rest obtained from reference TRBV19 and TRBJ1-2, is as follows: DGGITQSPKYLFRKEGQNVTLSCEQNLNHDAMYWYRQDPGQGLRLIYYSQIVNDFQKGDIAEGYSVSREKKESFPLTVTSAQKNPTAFYLCASSISRDSRHGYTFGSGTRLTVV.

The DNA of the CDR3 is TGTGCCAGCAGCCAGACGGACGGGATGCATACGCAGTATTTT. The encoded protein is CASSQTDGMHTQYF. The chain recombines TRBV11-2 with TRBJ2-3; D is possibly TRBD2 (5 bases). The CDR3 loop spans 14 amino acids. The ends were cut back, 5 bases at V and 7 bases at J, with 16 bases in the middle. Looked up from germline, CDR1 is SGHAT and CDR2 is FQNNGV.

The rearrangement joins TRBV7-2 to TRBJ1-1; 12 bases are a match to TRBD1. This CDR3 contains 15 residues. In germline, CDR1 is SGHTA, CDR2 FQGNSA. Trimming took 5 bases from V and 3 from J; bases not matched to a gene: 4. The CDR3 here is CASSPGTGGYTEAFF. Here the CDR3 DNA reads TGTGCCAGCAGCCCCGGGACAGGGGGCTACACTGAAGCTTTCTTT.

The J gene is TRBJ1-5, the V gene TRBV27; 7 bases match TRBD1. The CDR3 covers 19 residues. With 5 bases clipped from V and 1 base from J, the junction kept 17 bases outside the gene matches. The germline V gene has CDR1 MNHEY and CDR2 SMNVEV (reference sequence). CDR3 coding DNA: TGTGCCAGCAGTGCAATCCCGGGACAGCTGAGGTTAAGCAATCAGCCCCAGCATTTT. This sequence encodes CASSAIPGQLRLSNQPQHF.

V is TRBV14 and J is TRBJ2-7; D is possibly TRBD1 (5 bases). V lost 3 bases to trimming and J lost 6 bases, with 18 bases between them. CDR1 and CDR2 (germline): SGHDN, FVKESK. The CDR3 has 15 residues. The CDR3 protein is CASSHPRAGSREQYF. The CDR3 DNA reads TGTGCCAGCAGCCACCCCCGGGCAGGGTCCCGCGAGCAGTACTTC.